This T cell receptor (beta chain) was documented in a study of preoperative IRX-2 immunotherapy in early breast cancer. Treatment denoted: preoperative locoregional IRX-2 cytokine immunotherapy. This phase Ib study tested locoregional IRX-2 cytokine immunotherapy given before surgery. Sequencing used immunoSEQ multiplex PCR; TCRdb keeps in-frame clones, though not all of them. The data contain 25,000 to 30,000 clones, almost 90% of them seen just once; the ten biggest clones take up around a tenth. In germline, CDR1 is GTSNPN, CDR2 SVGIG (reference sequence). The CDR3 loop spans 15 amino acids. Losses at the gene ends were 3 bases for V and 6 bases for J; bases not matched to a gene: 13.

This sample was taken from a patient treated with IRX-2 immunotherapy. The receptor comes from a human donor with breast cancer. The V call is TRBV30, the J call TRBJ1-2; TRBD1 matches at 7 bases. This chain's CDR3 is CAWSRTGVTLDGYTF. The DNA of the CDR3 is TGTGCCTGGAGCCGTACAGGGGTAACCCTTGATGGCTACACCTTC.